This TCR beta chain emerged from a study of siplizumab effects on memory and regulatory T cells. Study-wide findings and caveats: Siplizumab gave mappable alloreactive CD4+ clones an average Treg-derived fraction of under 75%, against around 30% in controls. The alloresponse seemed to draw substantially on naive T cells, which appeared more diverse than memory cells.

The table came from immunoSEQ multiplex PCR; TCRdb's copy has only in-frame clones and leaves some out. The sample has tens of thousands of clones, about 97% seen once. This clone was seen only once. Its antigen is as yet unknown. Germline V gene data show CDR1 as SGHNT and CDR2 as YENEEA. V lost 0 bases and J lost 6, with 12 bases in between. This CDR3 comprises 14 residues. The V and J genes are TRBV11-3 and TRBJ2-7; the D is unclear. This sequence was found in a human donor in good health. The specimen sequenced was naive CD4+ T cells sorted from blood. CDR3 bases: TGTGCCAGCAGCTTAGATCCTGCGGCAGGCGAGCAGTACTTC. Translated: CASSLDPAAGEQYF. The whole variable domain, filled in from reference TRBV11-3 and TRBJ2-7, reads EAGVVQSPRYKIIEKKQPVAFWCNPISGHNTLYWYLQNLGQGPELLIRYENEEAVDDSQLPKDRFSAERLKGVDSTLKIQPAELGDSAVYLCASSLDPAAGEQYFGPGTRLTVT.